One sample yielded the 16 T cell receptor beta chains listed below, sequenced in a study of OX40 agonist ivuxolimab in advanced cancers. Clones were sequenced by immunoSEQ multiplex PCR, and TCRdb holds only the in-frame ones, with some missing. The sample gives about 46,000 clones, roughly 90% of which show up once; roughly 12% is in the top ten. The sequencing here drew on CD4+ or CD8+ T cells sorted from blood, taken in a trial of the OX40 agonist ivuxolimab. The origin of the receptors is an adult with an advanced solid tumor such as melanoma, head and neck, liver or kidney cancer.

V and J are TRBV7-7 and TRBJ2-1, with D perhaps matching TRBD2 (5 bases). Germline-derived CDR1 and CDR2 are SSHAT and FNYEAQ (reference sequence). The CDR3 is 15 residues long. The ends were cut back, 6 bases at V and 2 bases at J, with 14 bases in the middle. The CDR3 nucleotides are TGTGCCAGCAGTTTCGGGCCGGAGGCCTACAATGAGCAGTTCTTC. It translates to CASSFGPEAYNEQFF.

The chain joins TRBV10-3 to TRBJ2-3; TRBD2 matches 7 bases. The CDR3 is 13 amino acids. Unmatched junction bases numbered 6, after V lost 11 bases and J lost 1 base. CDR1 and CDR2 from the germline V gene are ENHRY and SYGVKD. The CDR3 nucleotides are TGTGCCCTGGGGGGGGGAGGCACAGATACGCAGTATTTT. This encodes CALGGGGTDTQYF.

The chain combines TRBV27 with TRBJ2-5; 9 bases align to TRBD1. This CDR3 region has 15 residues. With 2 bases clipped from V and 4 bases from J, the junction kept 5 bases outside the gene matches. Germline V gives CDR1 MNHEY, CDR2 SMNVEV (reference sequence). The CDR3 here is CASSLMGQGRETQYF. The CDR3 DNA reads TGTGCCAGCAGTTTAATGGGACAGGGACGAGAGACCCAGTACTTC.

This chain joins TRBV6-5 and TRBJ2-1, with D perhaps matching TRBD2 (6 bases). The V and J ends lost 6 bases and 4 bases respectively, with 16 bases between them. From germline, CDR1 is MNHEY and CDR2 SVGAGI. The CDR3 is made up of 15 amino acids. The CDR3: CASSRPPGLYNEQFF. CDR3 bases: TGTGCCAGCAGCCGACCTCCGGGACTGTACAATGAGCAGTTCTTC.

This rearrangement joins TRBV6-5 to TRBJ2-7, with a weak D call TRBD2 (5 bases). V was clipped by 2 bases and J by 7 bases, with 15 bases between them. The CDR3 has 14 amino acids. In germline, CDR1 is MNHEY, CDR2 SVGAGI. In DNA form, the CDR3 reads TGTGCCAGCAGTTACGGCGAGGGTTCGGGGGAGCAGTACTTC. Translating it yields CASSYGEGSGEQYF.

This sequence joins TRBV7-9 and TRBJ2-5; 7 bases fit TRBD2. The germline V gene encodes CDR1 SEHNR and CDR2 FQNEAQ (reference sequence). There are 17 residues in the CDR3. J gave up 2 bases and V 5 bases, and 14 bases lay outside the gene matches. CDR3 in amino acids: CASSSPPERGLQETQYF. CDR3 in DNA: TGTGCCAGCAGCAGCCCTCCCGAGCGGGGTCTACAAGAGACCCAGTACTTC.

The chain employs TRBV2 and TRBJ2-5; D tentatively fits TRBD1 or TRBD2 (7 bases each). Germline V gene lookup returns CDR1 SNHLY and CDR2 FYNNEI. CDR3 length: 16 residues. Trimming pared 2 bases from V and 6 bases from J, leaving 19 bases between. The CDR3: CASSESGEGGLKTQYF. The CDR3 region has the DNA TGTGCCAGCAGTGAAAGCGGGGAAGGGGGCTTAAAGACCCAGTACTTC. The full variable domain, completed using reference TRBV2 and TRBJ2-5, is EPEVTQTPSHQVTQMGQEVILRCVPISNHLYFYWYRQILGQKVEFLVSFYNNEISEKSEIFDDQFSVERPDGSNFTLKIRSTKLEDSAMYFCASSESGEGGLKTQYFGPGTRLLVL.

The J gene is TRBJ1-5, the V gene TRBV27, with D hard to call. The CDR3 contains 13 residues. Between the trimmed V and J ends, which lost 5 bases and 6 bases, there was a span of 11 bases. Germline CDR1 is MNHEY and CDR2 is SMNVEV (reference sequence). CDR3 protein: CASSPPWGQPQHF. The CDR3 nucleotides read TGTGCCAGCAGTCCCCCCTGGGGTCAGCCCCAGCATTTT.

The genes are TRBV29-1 and TRBJ1-2; TRBD1 matches 7 bases. This CDR3 is built from 13 residues. Germline V gene data show CDR1 as SQVTM and CDR2 as ANQGSEA. With 7 bases clipped from V and 5 bases from J, the junction kept 10 bases outside the gene matches. For the CDR3, the DNA is TGCAGCGCCGACAGGGATCCTCCTTATGGCTACACCTTC. It encodes CSADRDPPYGYTF.

The CDR3 is CASSFGGSYEQYF. The DNA for the CDR3 is TGTGCCAGCAGTTTTGGGGGCTCCTACGAGCAGTACTTC. This chain links TRBV27 with TRBJ2-7, with D tentatively TRBD1 or TRBD2 (5 bases each). The CDR3 covers 13 residues. Germline V CDR1 and CDR2: MNHEY, SMNVEV (reference sequence). Trimming removed 3 bases at V and 0 bases at J, with 6 bases between.

The chain links TRBV19 to TRBJ1-1, with 7 bases identical to TRBD1. V shed 7 bases and J 5 bases; nucleotides not matched to a gene: 10. Germline CDR1 is LNHDA and CDR2 is SQIVND (reference sequence). The CDR3 is 14 amino acids. CDR3 nucleotides: TGTGCCAGTACACAAGACAGGGAGAGGACTGAAGCTTTCTTT. Residues: CASTQDRERTEAFF.

The gene calls are TRBV7-9 and TRBJ2-5; no clear D gene. Deletions cut 5 bases from V and 5 bases from J, with 21 bases between. The germline V gene has CDR1 SEHNR and CDR2 FQNEAQ (reference sequence). The CDR3 is made up of 16 amino acids. CDR3 sequence (DNA): TGTGCCAGCAGCACCGCTAGACCCGACGCGCGGGAGACCCAGTACTTC. Translation gives CASSTARPDARETQYF. The full variable domain, rest sourced from reference TRBV7-9 and TRBJ2-5, is DTGVSQNPRHKITKRGQNVTFRCDPISEHNRLYWYRQTLGQGPEFLTYFQNEAQLEKSRLLSDRFSAERPKGSFSTLEIQRTEQGDSAMYLCASSTARPDARETQYFGPGTRLLVL.

The CDR3 DNA is TGTGCCACCAGCAGGGGAAGACAGGCGCTGAACACTGAAGCTTTCTTT. It is translated as CATSRGRQALNTEAFF. This chain links TRBV15 with TRBJ1-1, with D perhaps matching TRBD1 (6 bases). The CDR3 length is 16 residues. V was trimmed by 3 bases and J by 0 bases, leaving 14 bases between them. From germline, CDR1 is LNHNV and CDR2 YYDKDF (reference sequence).

The gene calls are TRBV28 and TRBJ1-1, with 8 bases that match TRBD1. The CDR3 sequence is 12 residues long. The germline CDR1 and CDR2 sequences are MDHEN and SYDVKM. The V and J ends lost 10 bases and 7 bases, in that order; junction bases with no gene match: 8. CDR3 residues: CATSPGTGEAFF. DNA of the CDR3: TGTGCCACCAGCCCCGGGACAGGTGAAGCTTTCTTT.

The V gene is TRBV6-1, the J gene TRBJ2-1; D is ambiguous. In germline, CDR1 is MNHNS, CDR2 SASEGT. The V end lost 4 bases, the J end lost 0 bases, and 10 bases lay between the germline ends. The CDR3 contains 15 residues. The CDR3 protein is CASSGTSSSYNEQFF. DNA of the CDR3: TGTGCCAGCAGTGGTACGTCTAGCTCCTACAATGAGCAGTTCTTC.

The chain combines TRBV27 with TRBJ1-4, with D possibly TRBD1 on 5 matching bases. With 5 bases removed from V and 8 bases from J, the gap between germline ends came to 15 bases. From germline, CDR1 is MNHEY and CDR2 SMNVEV (reference sequence). This CDR3 is built from 14 residues. The DNA of the CDR3 is TGTGCCAGCAGTCAAGGACATAGACTCGAAAAACTGTTTTTT. It encodes CASSQGHRLEKLFF.